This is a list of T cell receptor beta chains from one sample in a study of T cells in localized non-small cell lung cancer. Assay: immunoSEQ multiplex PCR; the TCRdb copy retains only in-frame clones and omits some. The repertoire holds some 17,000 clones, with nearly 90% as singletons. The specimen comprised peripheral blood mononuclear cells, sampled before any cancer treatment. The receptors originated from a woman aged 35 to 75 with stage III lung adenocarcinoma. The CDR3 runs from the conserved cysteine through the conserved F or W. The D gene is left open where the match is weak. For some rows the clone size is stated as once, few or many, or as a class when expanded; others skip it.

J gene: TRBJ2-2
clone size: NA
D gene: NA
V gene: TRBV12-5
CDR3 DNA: TGTGCTAGTGGTTTGGCAGGGTCCGGGGAGCTGTTTTTT
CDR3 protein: CASGLAGSGELFF

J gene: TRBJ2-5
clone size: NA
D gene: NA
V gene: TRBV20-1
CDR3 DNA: TGCAGTGCTAGAGGATGGGAGACCCAGTACTTC
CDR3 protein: CSARGWETQYF

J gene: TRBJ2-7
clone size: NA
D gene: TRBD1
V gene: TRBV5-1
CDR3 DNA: TGCGCCAGCAGCTTTGGACAGGGACAGTCCTACGAGCAGTACTTC
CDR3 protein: CASSFGQGQSYEQYF

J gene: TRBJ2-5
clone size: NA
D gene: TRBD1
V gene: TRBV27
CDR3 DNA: TGTGCCAGCAGTTTGGGGAAAGGACAGGGTGTCGTCCAAGAGACCCAGTACTTC
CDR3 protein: CASSLGKGQGVVQETQYF

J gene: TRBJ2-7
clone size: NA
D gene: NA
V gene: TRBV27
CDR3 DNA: TGTGCCAGCAGCCGGACGGCCTCCTACGAGCAGTACTTC
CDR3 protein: CASSRTASYEQYF

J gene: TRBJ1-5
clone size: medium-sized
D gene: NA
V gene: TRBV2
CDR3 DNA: TGTGCCAGCAGTGGGGACAGCAATCAGCCCCAGCATTTT
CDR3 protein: CASSGDSNQPQHF

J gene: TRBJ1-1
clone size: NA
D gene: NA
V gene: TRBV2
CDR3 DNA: TGTGCCAGCAGTCGACTTGAGCGAGCTTTCTTT
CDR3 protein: CASSRLERAFF

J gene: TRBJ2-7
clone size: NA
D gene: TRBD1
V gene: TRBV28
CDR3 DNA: TGTGCCAGCAGCCTCAGGGGGTACGAGCAGTACTTC
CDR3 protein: CASSLRGYEQYF

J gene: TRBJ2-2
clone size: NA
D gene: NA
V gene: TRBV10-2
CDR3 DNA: TGCGCCAGTGTGAGGGGATCGTCACCGGGGGAGCTGTTTTTT
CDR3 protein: CASVRGSSPGELFF

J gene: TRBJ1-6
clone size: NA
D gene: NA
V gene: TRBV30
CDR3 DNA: TGTGCCTGGGGGGACCCGGCGAGTCTCCACTTT
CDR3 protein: CAWGDPASLHF

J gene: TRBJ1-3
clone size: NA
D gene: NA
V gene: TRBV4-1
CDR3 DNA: TGCGCCAGCAGCCCGGCAAACCTCGGAGGCTCTGGAAACACCATATATTTT
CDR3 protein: CASSPANLGGSGNTIYF

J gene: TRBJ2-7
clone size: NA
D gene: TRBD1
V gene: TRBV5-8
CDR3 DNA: TGTGCCAGCAGCGCGGGACAGGGGAAAGTCTACGAGCAGTACTTC
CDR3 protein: CASSAGQGKVYEQYF

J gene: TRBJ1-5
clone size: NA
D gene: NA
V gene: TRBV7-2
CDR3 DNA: TGTGCCAGCAGCTTACGTGGGGGTAGCAATCAGCCCCAGCATTTT
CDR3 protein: CASSLRGGSNQPQHF

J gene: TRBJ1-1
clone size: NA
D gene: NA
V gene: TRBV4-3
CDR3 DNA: TGCGCCAGCACCCCAACCCAGGGAACCCACACTGAAGCTTTCTTT
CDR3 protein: CASTPTQGTHTEAFF

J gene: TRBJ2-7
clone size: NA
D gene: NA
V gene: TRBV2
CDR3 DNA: TGTGCCACCTCGACAGGTCCCTCCTACGAGCAGTACTTC
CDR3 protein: CATSTGPSYEQYF

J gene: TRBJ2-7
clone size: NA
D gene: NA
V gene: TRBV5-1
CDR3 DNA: TGCGCCAGCAGCTTAGATGGACCTGTTGGCTACGAGCAGTACTTC
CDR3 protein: CASSLDGPVGYEQYF

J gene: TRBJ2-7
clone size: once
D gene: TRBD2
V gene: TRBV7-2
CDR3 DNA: TGTGCCAGCAGCGAAGATACTAGCGGTGACTACGAGCAGTACTTC
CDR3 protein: CASSEDTSGDYEQYF

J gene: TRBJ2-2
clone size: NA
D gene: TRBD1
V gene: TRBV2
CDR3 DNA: TGTGCCAGCGGGGGACAGTCGAACACCGGGGAGCTGTTTTTT
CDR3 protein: CASGGQSNTGELFF

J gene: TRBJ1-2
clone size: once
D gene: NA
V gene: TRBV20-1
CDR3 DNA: TGCAGTGCAGACCACGGGAGAGGCTACACCTTC
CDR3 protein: CSADHGRGYTF

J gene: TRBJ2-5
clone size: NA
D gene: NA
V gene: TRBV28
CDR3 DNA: TGTGCCAGCAGTTTTTCGGGTGGCCAAGAGACCCAGTACTTC
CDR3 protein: CASSFSGGQETQYF

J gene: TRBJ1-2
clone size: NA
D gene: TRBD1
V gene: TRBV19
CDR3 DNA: TGTGCCAGTAGTTACTTCCGGGACAGCGAAACCAACTATGGCTACACCTTC
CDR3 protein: CASSYFRDSETNYGYTF

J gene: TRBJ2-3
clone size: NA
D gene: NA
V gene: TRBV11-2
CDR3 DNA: TGTGCCAGCAGCTTAATAGAGGGTACGCAGTATTTT
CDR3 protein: CASSLIEGTQYF

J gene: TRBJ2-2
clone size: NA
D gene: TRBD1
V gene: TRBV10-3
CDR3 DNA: TGTGCCATCAGCCTGGGACAGGGGACCACCGGGGAGCTGTTTTTT
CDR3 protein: CAISLGQGTTGELFF

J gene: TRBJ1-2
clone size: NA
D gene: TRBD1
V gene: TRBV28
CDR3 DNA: TGTGCCAGCGGGGAGGGTTGGACAGGGCGCTATGGCTACACCTTC
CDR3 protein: CASGEGWTGRYGYTF

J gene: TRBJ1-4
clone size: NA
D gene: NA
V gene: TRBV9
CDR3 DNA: TGTGCCAGCAGCCCCTTCACTGGACACAAAAGCGAAAAACTGTTTTTT
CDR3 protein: CASSPFTGHKSEKLFF

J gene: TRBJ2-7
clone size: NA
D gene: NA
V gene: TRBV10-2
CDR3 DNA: TGCGCCAGCAGTGCCGGTTTGTACGAGCAGTACTTC
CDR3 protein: CASSAGLYEQYF

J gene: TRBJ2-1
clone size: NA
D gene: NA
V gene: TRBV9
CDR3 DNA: TGTGCCAGCAGCCTTGGGGTAGGGAGCTCCTACAATGAGCAGTTCTTC
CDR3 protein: CASSLGVGSSYNEQFF

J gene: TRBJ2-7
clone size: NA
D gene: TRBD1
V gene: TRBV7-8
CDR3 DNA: TGTGCCAGCAGCCCTTGGGGACAGCTTGAGACCTACGAGCAGTACTTC
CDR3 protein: CASSPWGQLETYEQYF

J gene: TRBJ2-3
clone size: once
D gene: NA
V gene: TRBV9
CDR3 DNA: TGTGCCAGCAGCGTAGCTACGAACACAGATACGCAGTATTTT
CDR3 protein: CASSVATNTDTQYF

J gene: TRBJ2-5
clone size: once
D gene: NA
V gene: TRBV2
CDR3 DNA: TGTGCCAGCAACGACAGGGGAGGGGAGACCCAGTACTTC
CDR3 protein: CASNDRGGETQYF

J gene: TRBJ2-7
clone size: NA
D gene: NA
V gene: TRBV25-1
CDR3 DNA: TGTGCCAGCAGTGATCAGGGGTTCGAGCAGTACTTC
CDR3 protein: CASSDQGFEQYF

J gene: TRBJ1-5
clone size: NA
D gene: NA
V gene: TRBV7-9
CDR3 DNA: TGTGCCAGCAGCTTAGGAGACAGGCTGAATCAGCCCCAGCATTTT
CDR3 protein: CASSLGDRLNQPQHF

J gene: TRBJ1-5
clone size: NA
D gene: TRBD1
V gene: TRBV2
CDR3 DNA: TGTGCCAGCAGCCATACGACGCCCGGGACAGCATCGATTAGCAATCAGCCCCAGCATTTT
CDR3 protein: CASSHTTPGTASISNQPQHF

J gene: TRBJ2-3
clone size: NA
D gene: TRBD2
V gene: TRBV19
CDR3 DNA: TGTGCCAGTAGTATAAGCGGCGGGGGGCAATCAGATACGCAGTATTTT
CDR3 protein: CASSISGGGQSDTQYF

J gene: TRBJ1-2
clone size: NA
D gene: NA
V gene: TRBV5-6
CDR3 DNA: TGTGCCAGCAGCTTCCATCGGGGCTATGGCTACACCTTC
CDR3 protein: CASSFHRGYGYTF

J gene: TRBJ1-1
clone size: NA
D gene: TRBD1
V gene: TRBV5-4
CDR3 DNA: TGTGCCAGCAGCGTTCAGGGGGCAGGATTCGTAAACACTGAAGCTTTCTTT
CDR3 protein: CASSVQGAGFVNTEAFF

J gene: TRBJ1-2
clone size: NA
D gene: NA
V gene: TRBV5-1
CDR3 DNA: TGCGCCAGCAGCTTGGATGGACGGAACTATGGCTACACCTTC
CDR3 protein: CASSLDGRNYGYTF

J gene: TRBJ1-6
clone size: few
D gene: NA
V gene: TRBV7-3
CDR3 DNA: TGTGCCAGCAGCTCACCCAATTCACCCCTCCACTTT
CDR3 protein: CASSSPNSPLHF

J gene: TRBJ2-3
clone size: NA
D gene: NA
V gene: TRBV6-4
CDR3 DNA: TGTGCCAGCAGTGGGACAAACACAGATACGCAGTATTTT
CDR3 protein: CASSGTNTDTQYF

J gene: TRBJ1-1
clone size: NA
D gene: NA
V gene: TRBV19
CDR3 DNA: TGTGCCAGTACTGATGGGAGCAGGAAGGACACTGAAGCTTTCTTT
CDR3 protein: CASTDGSRKDTEAFF

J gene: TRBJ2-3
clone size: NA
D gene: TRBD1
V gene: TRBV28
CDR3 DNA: TGTGCCAGCAGTTCACGGGACAGGAAGACAGATACGCAGTATTTT
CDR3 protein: CASSSRDRKTDTQYF

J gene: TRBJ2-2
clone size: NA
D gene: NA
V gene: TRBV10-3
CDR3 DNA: TGTGCCGTAATGACAGGAGTCACCGGGGAGCTGTTTTTT
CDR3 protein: CAVMTGVTGELFF

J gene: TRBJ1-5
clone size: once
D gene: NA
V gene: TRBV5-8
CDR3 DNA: TGTGCCAGCAGCCCGGCGAATCGAGCGGGGTTGGGACAGCCCCAGCATTTT
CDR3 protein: CASSPANRAGLGQPQHF

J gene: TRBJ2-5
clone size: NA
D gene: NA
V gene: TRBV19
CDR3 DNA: TGTGCCAGTAGGATGGGGGAGACCCAGTACTTC
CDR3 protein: CASRMGETQYF

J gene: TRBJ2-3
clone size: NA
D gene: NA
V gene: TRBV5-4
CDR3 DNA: TGTGCCAGCAGCTCTGCTGGGGCAGATACGCAGTATTTT
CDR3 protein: CASSSAGADTQYF

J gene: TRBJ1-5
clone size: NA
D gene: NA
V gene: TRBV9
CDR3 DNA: TGTGCCAGCAACGAAGGGGGGGGGCCTTGGCAGCCCCAGCATTTT
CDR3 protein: CASNEGGGPWQPQHF

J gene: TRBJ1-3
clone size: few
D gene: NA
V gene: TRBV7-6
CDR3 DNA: TGTGCCAGCAGCTCTGGGAGCTCTGGAAACACCATATATTTT
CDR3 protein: CASSSGSSGNTIYF

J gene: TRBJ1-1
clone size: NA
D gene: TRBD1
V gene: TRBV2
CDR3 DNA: TGTGCCAGCAGTGTAAATCGAGACAGGGGGTCCCTGAGGACTGAAGCTTTCTTT
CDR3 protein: CASSVNRDRGSLRTEAFF

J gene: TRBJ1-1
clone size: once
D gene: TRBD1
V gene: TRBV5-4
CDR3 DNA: TGTGCCAGCAGCCCCCGGGACAGGGTGAGGGGAACTGAAGCTTTCTTT
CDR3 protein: CASSPRDRVRGTEAFF

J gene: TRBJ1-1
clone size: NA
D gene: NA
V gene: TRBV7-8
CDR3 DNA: TGTGCCAGCAGCTTAGCAGGGCGGACGAACACTGAAGCTTTCTTT
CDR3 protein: CASSLAGRTNTEAFF

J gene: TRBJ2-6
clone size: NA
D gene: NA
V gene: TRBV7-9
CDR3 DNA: TGTGCCAGCAGTGATTCTGGGGCCAACGTCCTGACTTTC
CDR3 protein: CASSDSGANVLTF

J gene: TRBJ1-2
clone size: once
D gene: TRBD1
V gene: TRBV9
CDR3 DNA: TGTGCCAGCAGCGAAAGAGGGGGCGCTTCCTATGGCTACACCTTC
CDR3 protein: CASSERGGASYGYTF

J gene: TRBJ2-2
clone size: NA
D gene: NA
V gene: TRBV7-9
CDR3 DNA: TGTGCCAGCAGCGTAGGAGGCACCACCACCCGGGAGCTGTTTTTT
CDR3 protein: CASSVGGTTTRELFF

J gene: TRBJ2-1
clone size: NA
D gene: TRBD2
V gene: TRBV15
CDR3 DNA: TGTGCCACCAGGATGAGCGGGACCCACAATGAGCAGTTCTTC
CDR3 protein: CATRMSGTHNEQFF

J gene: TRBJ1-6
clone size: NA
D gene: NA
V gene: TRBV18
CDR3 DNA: TGTGCCAGCTCACCAGTGGGGGCTGATTCACCCCTCCACTTT
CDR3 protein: CASSPVGADSPLHF

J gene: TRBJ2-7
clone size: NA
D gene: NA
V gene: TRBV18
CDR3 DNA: TGTGCCAGCTCACCACCCGCGGGGAGGTCCTACGAGCAGTACTTC
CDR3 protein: CASSPPAGRSYEQYF

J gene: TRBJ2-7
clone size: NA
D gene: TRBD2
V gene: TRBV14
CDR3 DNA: TGTGCCAGCAGCCAACGGGACTACTCCTACGAGCAGTACTTC
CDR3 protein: CASSQRDYSYEQYF

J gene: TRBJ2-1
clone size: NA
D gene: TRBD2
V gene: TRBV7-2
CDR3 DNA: TGTGCCAGCAGGACCAGAGCGGGAGGGCCGTCCTACAATGAGCAGTTCTTC
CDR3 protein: CASRTRAGGPSYNEQFF

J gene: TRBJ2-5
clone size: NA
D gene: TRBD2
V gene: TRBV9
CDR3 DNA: TGTGCCAGCAGCGTAGAGCGGGGGGACGGAGAGACCCAGTACTTC
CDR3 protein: CASSVERGDGETQYF